A single T cell receptor beta chain is shown here with its context. This sample was taken from a study of OX40 agonist ivuxolimab in advanced cancers. Background on the study: Every 2 weeks, patients received ivuxolimab intravenously, dosed at 0.01 to 10 mg/kg. Partial responses were achieved by three patients, one with hepatocellular carcinoma and two with cutaneous melanoma. Dose-escalation patients' cancers were hepatocellular carcinoma, melanoma, renal cell or head and neck cancer.

Profiled with immunoSEQ multiplex PCR; TCRdb holds only in-frame clones, not every one. The table records approximately 90,000 clones, 91% of them present only once. Germline CDR1 MNHNS, CDR2 SASEGT. The V end was cut by 6 bases, the J end by 3 bases, with 14 bases between. The CDR3 is 15 amino acids. The gene calls are TRBV6-1 and TRBJ1-4; a possible D gene is TRBD1 (5 bases). The origin of this receptor is an adult with an advanced solid tumor such as melanoma, head and neck, liver or kidney cancer. The material was CD4+ or CD8+ T cells sorted from blood, obtained in a trial of the OX40 agonist ivuxolimab. CDR3 sequence reads: CASSSGGGPNEKLFF. The CDR3 DNA follows: TGTGCCAGCAGCTCCGGCGGGGGACCTAATGAAAAACTGTTTTTT.